This T cell receptor (beta chain) came from a study of blood T cell repertoires in COVID-19. Study overall: COVID-19 samples from acute and convalescent phases originated in the United States, Italy and Spain. The analysed material was cDNA or gDNA that came from T cells, B-cell-depleted T cells, or PBMCs.

V was trimmed by 8 bases and J by 0 bases, leaving 11 bases between them. Per germline, CDR1 MDHEN and CDR2 SYDVKM. The CDR3 covers 14 residues. As handled by the study authors: The assay estimated nucleated cells by amplifying reference gene primers. Assay: immunoSEQ multiplex PCR; the TCRdb copy retains only in-frame clones and omits some. Clone size and the V and J calls come from that table; the DNA yielded D and trimming. The table lists some 200,000 clones, under 85% of them singletons. This chain links TRBV28 with TRBJ1-3, with D unclear. The source of this sequence is a woman aged 35 to 49 with acute or convalescent COVID-19. Sequenced: peripheral blood. CDR3 coding DNA: TGTGCCAGCTTGACTATGGACTCTGGAAACACCATATATTTT. Protein: CASLTMDSGNTIYF.